This T cell receptor beta chain was recovered during a study of T cell changes during pregnancy in multiple sclerosis. This clone occurred once. Assay used: immunoSEQ multiplex PCR; TCRdb lists only in-frame clones, some missing. The profile shows under 55,000 clones, roughly 94% of them singletons. From germline, CDR1 is SGHRS and CDR2 YFSETQ. The CDR3 extends over 14 amino acids. J gave up 4 bases and V 0 bases, and 1 base lay outside the gene matches. The chain links TRBV5-1 to TRBJ2-3; 8 bases align to TRBD2. This receptor was identified in a female donor with multiple sclerosis, enrolled in a pregnancy study. Specimen: CD4+ T cells from peripheral blood mononuclear cells, collected in the third trimester of pregnancy. CDR3 sequence (DNA): TGCGCCAGCAGCTTGGAGACTAGCGCAGATACGCAGTATTTT. Its translation: CASSLETSADTQYF.